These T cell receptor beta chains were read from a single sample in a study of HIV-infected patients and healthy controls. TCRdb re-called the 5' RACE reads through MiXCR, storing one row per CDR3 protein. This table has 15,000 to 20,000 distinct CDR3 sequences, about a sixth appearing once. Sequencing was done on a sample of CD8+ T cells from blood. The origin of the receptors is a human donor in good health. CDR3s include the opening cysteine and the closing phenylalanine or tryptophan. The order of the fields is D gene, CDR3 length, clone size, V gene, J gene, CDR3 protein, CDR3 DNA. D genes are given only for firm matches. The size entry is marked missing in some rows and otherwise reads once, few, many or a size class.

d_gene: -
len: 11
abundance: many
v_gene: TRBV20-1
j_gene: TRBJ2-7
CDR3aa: CSADLIGEQYF
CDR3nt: TGCAGTGCTGACCTCATAGGCGAGCAGTACTTC

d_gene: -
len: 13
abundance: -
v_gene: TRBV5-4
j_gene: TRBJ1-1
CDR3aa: CASSLSRDTEAFF
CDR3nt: TGTGCCAGCAGCTTGTCTCGGGACACTGAAGCTTTCTTT

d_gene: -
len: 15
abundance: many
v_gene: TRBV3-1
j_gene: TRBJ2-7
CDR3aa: CASSPQPGGEYEQYF
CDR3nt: TGTGCCAGCAGCCCGCAGCCTGGGGGAGAGTACGAGCAGTACTTC

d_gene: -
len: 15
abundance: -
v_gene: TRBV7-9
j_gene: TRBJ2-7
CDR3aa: CASSPLDRRTYEQYF
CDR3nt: TGTGCCAGCAGCCCGCTAGACAGGAGAACCTACGAGCAGTACTTC

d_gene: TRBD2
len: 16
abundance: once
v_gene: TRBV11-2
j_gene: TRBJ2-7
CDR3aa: CASSSLAGGTSYEQYF
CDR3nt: TGTGCCAGCAGCTCACTAGCGGGGGGGACTTCCTACGAGCAGTACTTC

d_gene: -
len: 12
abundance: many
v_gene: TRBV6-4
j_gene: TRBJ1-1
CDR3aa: CASSVGSTEAFF
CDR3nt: TGTGCCAGCAGTGTCGGTAGCACTGAAGCTTTCTTT

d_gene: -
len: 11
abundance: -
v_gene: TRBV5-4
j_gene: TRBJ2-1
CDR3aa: CASSLWDEQFF
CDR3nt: TGTGCCAGCAGCTTATGGGATGAGCAGTTCTTC

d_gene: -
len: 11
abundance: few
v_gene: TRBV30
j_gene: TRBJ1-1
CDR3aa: CAWILNTEAFF
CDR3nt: TGTGCCTGGATACTAAACACTGAAGCTTTCTTT

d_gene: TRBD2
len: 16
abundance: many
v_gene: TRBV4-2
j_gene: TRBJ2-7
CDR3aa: CASSQDILAGGYEQYF
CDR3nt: TGTGCCAGCAGCCAAGATATACTAGCGGGAGGTTACGAGCAGTACTTC

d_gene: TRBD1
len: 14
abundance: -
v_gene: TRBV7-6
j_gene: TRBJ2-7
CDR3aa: CASSSRDRADEQYF
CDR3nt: TGTGCCAGCAGCTCCCGGGACAGGGCCGACGAGCAGTACTTC

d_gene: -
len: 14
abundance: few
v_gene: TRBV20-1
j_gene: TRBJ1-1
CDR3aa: CSARTVGRDTEAFF
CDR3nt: TGCAGTGCTAGGACAGTAGGGAGGGACACTGAAGCTTTCTTT

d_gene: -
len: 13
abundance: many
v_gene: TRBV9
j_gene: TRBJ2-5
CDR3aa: CASSVASWETQYF
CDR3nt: TGTGCCAGCAGCGTAGCTTCTTGGGAGACCCAGTACTTC

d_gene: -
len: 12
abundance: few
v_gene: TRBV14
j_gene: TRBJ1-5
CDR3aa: CASSQAHGPQHF
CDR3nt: TGTGCCAGCAGCCAAGCGCATGGGCCCCAGCATTTT

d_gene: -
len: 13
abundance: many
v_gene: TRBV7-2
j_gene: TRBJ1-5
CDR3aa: CASRGFWNQPQHF
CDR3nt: TGTGCCAGCCGAGGGTTTTGGAATCAGCCCCAGCATTTT

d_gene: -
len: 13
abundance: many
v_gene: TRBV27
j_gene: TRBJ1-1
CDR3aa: CASSLTWNTEAFF
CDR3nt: TGTGCCAGCAGTTTAACATGGAACACTGAAGCTTTCTTT

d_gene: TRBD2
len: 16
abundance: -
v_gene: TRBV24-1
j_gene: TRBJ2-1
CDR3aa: CATSDLGGVSSNEQFF
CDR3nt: TGTGCCACCAGTGATTTGGGGGGGGTCTCTTCCAATGAGCAGTTCTTC

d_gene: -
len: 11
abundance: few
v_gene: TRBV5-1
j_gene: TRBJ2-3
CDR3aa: CASSLGQNEYF
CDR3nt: TGCGCCAGCAGCTTAGGCCAGAACGAGTATTTT

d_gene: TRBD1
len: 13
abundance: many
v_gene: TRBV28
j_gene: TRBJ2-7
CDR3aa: CASSRQGAYEQYF
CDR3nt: TGTGCCAGCAGTCGCCAGGGGGCCTACGAGCAGTACTTC

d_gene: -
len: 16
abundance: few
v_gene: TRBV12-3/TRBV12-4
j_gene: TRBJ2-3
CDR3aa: CASSPSASRPTDTQYF
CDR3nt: TGTGCCAGCAGTCCCAGCGCTTCCCGCCCCACAGATACGCAGTATTTT

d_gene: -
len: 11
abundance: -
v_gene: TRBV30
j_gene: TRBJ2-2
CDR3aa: CAWKSTGELFF
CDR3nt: TGTGCCTGGAAATCCACCGGGGAGCTGTTTTTT

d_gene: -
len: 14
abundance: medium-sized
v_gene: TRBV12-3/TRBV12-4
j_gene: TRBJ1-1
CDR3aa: CASSLGDGITEAFF
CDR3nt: TGTGCCAGCAGTTTGGGCGATGGGATTACTGAAGCTTTCTTT

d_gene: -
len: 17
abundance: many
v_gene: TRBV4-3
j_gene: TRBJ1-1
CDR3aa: CASSQDWFNRVSNEAFF
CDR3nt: TGCGCCAGCAGCCAAGATTGGTTCAACAGGGTTTCCAATGAAGCTTTCTTT

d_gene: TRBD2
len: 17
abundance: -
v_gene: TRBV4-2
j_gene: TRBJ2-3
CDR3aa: CASSQDESGRSTDTQYF
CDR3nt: TGTGCCAGCAGCCAAGACGAAAGCGGGAGAAGCACAGATACGCAGTATTTT

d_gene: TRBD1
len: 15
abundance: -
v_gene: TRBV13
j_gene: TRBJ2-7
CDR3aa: CASSPRDRKSHEQYF
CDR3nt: TGTGCCAGCAGCCCGAGGGACAGAAAAAGCCACGAGCAGTACTTC

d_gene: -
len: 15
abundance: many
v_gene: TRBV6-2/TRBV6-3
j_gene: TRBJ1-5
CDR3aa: CASSLRREVYQPQHF
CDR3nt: TGTGCCAGCAGTTTGAGGAGGGAGGTATATCAGCCCCAGCATTTT

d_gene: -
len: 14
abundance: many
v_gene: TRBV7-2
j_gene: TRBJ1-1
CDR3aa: CASSFDYWDTEAFF
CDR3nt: TGTGCCAGCAGCTTTGATTACTGGGACACTGAAGCTTTCTTT

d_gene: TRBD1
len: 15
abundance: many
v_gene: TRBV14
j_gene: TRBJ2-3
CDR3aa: CASSQTGFITDTQYF
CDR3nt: TGTGCCAGCAGCCAGACAGGGTTCATCACAGATACGCAGTATTTT